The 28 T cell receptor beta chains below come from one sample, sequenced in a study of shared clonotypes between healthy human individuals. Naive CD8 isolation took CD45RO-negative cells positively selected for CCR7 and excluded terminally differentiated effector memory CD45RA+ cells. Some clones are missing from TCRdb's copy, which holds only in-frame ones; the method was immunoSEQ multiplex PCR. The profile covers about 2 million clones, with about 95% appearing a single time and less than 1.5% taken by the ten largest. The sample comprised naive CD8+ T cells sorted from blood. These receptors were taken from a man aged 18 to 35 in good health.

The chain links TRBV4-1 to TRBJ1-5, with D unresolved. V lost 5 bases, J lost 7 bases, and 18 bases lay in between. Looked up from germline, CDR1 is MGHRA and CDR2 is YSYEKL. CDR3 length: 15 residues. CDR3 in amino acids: CASSERIGLGQPQHF. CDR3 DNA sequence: TGCGCCAGCAGCGAACGAATAGGGTTGGGACAGCCCCAGCATTTT.

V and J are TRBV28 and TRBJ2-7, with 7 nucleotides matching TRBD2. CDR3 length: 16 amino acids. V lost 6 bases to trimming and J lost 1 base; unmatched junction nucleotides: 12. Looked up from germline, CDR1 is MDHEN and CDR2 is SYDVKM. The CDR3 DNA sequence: TGTGCCAGCAGCCCCTGGGGGGGAGGAGGGTCCTACGAGCAGTACTTC. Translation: CASSPWGGGGSYEQYF.

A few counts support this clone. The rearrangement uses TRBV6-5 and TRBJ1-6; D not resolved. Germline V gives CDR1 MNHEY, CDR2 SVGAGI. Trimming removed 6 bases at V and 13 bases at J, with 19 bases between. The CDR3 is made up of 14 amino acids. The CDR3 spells CASSPSTGMTPLHF. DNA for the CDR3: TGTGCCAGCAGCCCCTCCACGGGCATGACGCCCCTCCACTTT.

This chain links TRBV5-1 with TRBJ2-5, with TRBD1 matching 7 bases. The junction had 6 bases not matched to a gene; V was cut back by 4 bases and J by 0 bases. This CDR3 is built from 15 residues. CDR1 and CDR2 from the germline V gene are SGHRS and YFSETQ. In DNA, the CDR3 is TGCGCCAGCAGCCACTCGGGACAGCACCAAGAGACCCAGTACTTC. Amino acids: CASSHSGQHQETQYF.

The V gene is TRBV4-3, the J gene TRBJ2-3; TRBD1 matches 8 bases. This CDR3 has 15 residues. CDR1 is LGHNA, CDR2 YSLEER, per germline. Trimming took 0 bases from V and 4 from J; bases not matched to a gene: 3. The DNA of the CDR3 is TGCGCCAGCAGCCAAGAGGACAGGGAGGCAGATACGCAGTATTTT. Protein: CASSQEDREADTQYF.

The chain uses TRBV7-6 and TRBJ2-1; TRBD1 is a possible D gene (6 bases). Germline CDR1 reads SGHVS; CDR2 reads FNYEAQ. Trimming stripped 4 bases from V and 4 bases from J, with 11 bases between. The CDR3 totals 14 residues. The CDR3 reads CASSYGQGYNEQFF. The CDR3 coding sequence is TGTGCCAGCAGCTACGGTCAGGGGTACAATGAGCAGTTCTTC.

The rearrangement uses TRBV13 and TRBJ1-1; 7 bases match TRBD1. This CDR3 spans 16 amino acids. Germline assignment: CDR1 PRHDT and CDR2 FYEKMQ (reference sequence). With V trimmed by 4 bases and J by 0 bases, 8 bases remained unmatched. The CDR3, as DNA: TGTGCCAGCAGCTCACGACCGGGACAGTTGAACACTGAAGCTTTCTTT. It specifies CASSSRPGQLNTEAFF.

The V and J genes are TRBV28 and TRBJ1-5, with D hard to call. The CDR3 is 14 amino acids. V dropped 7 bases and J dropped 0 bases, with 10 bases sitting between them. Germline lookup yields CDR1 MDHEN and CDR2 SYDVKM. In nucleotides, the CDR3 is TGTGCCAGCATGGTAGAAAATAGCAATCAGCCCCAGCATTTT. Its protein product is CASMVENSNQPQHF.

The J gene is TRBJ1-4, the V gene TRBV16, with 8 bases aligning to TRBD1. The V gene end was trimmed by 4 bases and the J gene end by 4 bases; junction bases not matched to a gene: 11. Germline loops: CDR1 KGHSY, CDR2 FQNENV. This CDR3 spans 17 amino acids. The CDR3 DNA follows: TGTGCCAGCAGCCGTTGGACAGGGCGGAGTGATAATGAAAAACTGTTTTTT. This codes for CASSRWTGRSDNEKLFF. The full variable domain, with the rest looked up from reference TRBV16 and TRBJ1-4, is GEEVAQTPKHLVRGEGQKAKLYCAPIKGHSYVFWYQQVLKNEFKFLISFQNENVFDETGMPKERFSAKCLPNSPCSLEIQATKLEDSAVYFCASSRWTGRSDNEKLFFGSGTQLSVL.

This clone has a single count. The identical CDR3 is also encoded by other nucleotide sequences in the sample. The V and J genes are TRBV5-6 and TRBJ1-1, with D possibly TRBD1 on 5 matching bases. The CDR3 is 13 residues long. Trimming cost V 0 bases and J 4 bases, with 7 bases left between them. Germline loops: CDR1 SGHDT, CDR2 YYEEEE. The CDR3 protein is CASSLGGSTEAFF. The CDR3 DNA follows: TGTGCCAGCAGCTTGGGGGGGTCCACTGAAGCTTTCTTT.

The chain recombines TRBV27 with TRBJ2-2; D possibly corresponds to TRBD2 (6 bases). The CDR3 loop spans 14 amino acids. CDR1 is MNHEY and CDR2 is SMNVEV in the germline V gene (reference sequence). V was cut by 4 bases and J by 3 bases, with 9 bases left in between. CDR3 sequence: CASSWGGYTGELFF. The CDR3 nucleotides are TGTGCCAGCAGTTGGGGAGGTTACACCGGGGAGCTGTTTTTT.

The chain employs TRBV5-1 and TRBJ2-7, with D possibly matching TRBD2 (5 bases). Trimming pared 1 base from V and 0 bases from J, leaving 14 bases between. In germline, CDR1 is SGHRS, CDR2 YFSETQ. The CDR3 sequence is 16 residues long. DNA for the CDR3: TGCGCCAGCAGCTTGCCTACTGGACTCAGCTCCTACGAGCAGTACTTC. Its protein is CASSLPTGLSSYEQYF.

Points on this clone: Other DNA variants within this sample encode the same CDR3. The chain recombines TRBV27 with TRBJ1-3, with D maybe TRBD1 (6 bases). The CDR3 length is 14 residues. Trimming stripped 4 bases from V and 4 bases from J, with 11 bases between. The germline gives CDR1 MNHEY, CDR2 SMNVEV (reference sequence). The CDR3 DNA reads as TGTGCCAGCAGTTCACAGGGTCCCGGAAACACCATATATTTT. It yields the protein CASSSQGPGNTIYF.

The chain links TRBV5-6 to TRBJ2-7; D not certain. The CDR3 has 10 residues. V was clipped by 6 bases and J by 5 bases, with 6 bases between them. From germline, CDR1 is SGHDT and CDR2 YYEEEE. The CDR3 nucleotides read TGTGCCAGCAAAAGGGACGAGCAGTACTTC. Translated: CASKRDEQYF.

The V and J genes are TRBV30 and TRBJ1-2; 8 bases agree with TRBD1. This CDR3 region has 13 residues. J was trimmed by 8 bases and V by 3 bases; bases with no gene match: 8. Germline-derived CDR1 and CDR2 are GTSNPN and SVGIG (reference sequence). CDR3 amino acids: CAWRYTGQEGYTF. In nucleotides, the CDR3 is TGTGCCTGGAGGTACACGGGACAGGAAGGCTACACCTTC.

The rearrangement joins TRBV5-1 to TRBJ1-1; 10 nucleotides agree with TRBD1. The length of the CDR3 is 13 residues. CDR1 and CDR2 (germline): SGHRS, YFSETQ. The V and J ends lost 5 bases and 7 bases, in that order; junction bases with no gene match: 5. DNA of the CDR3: TGCGCCAGCAGTACGGGACAGGGGCGTGAAGCTTTCTTT. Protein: CASSTGQGREAFF.

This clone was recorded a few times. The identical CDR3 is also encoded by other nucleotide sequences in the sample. The CDR3 coding sequence is TGTGCCAGCAGCTTGACAGGGGACAATGAGCAGTTCTTC. Its translation is CASSLTGDNEQFF. This sequence joins TRBV7-9 and TRBJ2-1, with 8 bases aligning to TRBD1. Germline assignment: CDR1 SEHNR and CDR2 FQNEAQ (reference sequence). Unmatched junction bases numbered 0, after V lost 3 bases and J lost 5 bases. This CDR3 comprises 13 residues.

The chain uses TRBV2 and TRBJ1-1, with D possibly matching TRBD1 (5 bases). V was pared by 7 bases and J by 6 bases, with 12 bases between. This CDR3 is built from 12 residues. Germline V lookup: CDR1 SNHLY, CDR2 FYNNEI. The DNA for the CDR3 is TGTGCCAGCAACCCCTGGGGGGCTGAAGCTTTCTTT. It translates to CASNPWGAEAFF. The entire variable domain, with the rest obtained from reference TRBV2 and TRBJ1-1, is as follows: EPEVTQTPSHQVTQMGQEVILRCVPISNHLYFYWYRQILGQKVEFLVSFYNNEISEKSEIFDDQFSVERPDGSNFTLKIRSTKLEDSAMYFCASNPWGAEAFFGQGTRLTVV.

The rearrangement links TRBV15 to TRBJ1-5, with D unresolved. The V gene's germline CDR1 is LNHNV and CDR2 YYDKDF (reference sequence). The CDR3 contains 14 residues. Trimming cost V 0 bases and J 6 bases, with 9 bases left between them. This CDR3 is CATSRDSWGQPQHF. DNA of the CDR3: TGTGCCACCAGCAGAGATAGTTGGGGTCAGCCCCAGCATTTT.

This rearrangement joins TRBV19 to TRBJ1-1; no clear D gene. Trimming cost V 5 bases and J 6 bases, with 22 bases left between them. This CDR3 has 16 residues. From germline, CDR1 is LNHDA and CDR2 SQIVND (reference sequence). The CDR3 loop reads CASSADPTGFDAEAFF. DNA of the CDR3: TGTGCCAGTAGTGCCGACCCCACGGGGTTTGACGCTGAAGCTTTCTTT.

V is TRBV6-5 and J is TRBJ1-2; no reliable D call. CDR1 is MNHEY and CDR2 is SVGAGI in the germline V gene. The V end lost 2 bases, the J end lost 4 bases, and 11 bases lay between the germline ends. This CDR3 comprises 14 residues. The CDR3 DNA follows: TGTGCCAGCAGTTACAGTACGGTTGGCTATGGCTACACCTTC. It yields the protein CASSYSTVGYGYTF.

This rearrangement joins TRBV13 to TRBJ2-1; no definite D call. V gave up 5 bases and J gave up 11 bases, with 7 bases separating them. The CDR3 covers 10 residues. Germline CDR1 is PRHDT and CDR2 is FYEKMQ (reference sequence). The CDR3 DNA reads TGTGCCAGCAGCAATCCCAAGCAGTTCTTC. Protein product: CASSNPKQFF.

The CDR3 sequence: CASSLTVDRTDTQYF. In DNA form, the CDR3 reads TGTGCCAGCAGCTTAACTGTAGACCGCACAGATACGCAGTATTTT. The rearrangement uses TRBV7-3 and TRBJ2-3; D not certain. Trimming took 0 bases from V and 1 from J, leaving 8 bases between them. In germline, CDR1 is SGHTA, CDR2 FQGTGA. The CDR3 contains 15 residues.

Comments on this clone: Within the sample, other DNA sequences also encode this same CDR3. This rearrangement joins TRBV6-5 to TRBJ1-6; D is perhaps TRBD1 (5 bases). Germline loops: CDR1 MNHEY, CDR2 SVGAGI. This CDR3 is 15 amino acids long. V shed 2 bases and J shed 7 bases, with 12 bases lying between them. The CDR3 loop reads CASSYDPGLNSPLHF. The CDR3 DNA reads TGTGCCAGCAGTTACGACCCGGGACTAAATTCACCCCTCCACTTT.

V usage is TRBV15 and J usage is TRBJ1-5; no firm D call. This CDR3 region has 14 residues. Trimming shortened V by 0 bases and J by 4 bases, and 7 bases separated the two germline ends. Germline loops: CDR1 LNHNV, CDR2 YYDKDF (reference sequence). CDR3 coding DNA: TGTGCCACCAGCAGAGAAGGAGGAAATCAGCCCCAGCATTTT. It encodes CATSREGGNQPQHF.

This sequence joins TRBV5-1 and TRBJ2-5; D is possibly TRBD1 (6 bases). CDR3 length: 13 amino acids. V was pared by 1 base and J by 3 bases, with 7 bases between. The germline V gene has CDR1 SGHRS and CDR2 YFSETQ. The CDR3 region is CASSLYREETQYF. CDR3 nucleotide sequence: TGCGCCAGCAGCTTGTACAGGGAAGAGACCCAGTACTTC.

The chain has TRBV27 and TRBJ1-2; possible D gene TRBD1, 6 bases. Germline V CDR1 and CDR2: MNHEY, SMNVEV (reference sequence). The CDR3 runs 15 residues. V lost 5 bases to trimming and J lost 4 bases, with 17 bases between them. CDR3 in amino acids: CASSPREGGLYGYTF. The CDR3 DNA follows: TGTGCCAGCAGTCCCCGGGAGGGGGGACTCTATGGCTACACCTTC.

Here the CDR3 DNA reads TGTGCCAGCACCCAAATGGGGATGAGTCAGCCCCAGCATTTT. Its translation: CASTQMGMSQPQHF. The rearrangement joins TRBV28 to TRBJ1-5; D not certain. The CDR3 contains 14 residues. The germline V gene encodes CDR1 MDHEN and CDR2 SYDVKM. Trimming left V 7 bases short and J 6 bases short, with 16 bases between.